In its sample, the clone carrying this T cell receptor (beta chain) was seen a few times. What it binds is not known. Intraepithelial lymphocytes and lamina propria lymphocytes were released through processing of graft tissue. These data come from a study of graft-versus-host responses after intestinal transplantation. Overall study results and limits: Peak GvH clone levels in circulation were associated with early post-transplant HvG declines. Some GvH clones appeared in ileal mucosa or blood before recipient bone marrow. Allografts from individuals with graft-donor T cell macrochimerism displayed high graft-versus-host to host-versus-graft clonal ratios.

Germline V lookup: CDR1 SEHNR, CDR2 FQNEAQ (reference sequence). The CDR3 contains 12 residues. V gave up 5 bases and J gave up 9 bases, with 13 bases separating them. The table came from immunoSEQ multiplex PCR; TCRdb's copy has only in-frame clones and leaves some out. The sample holds 8,500 to 14,000 clones, roughly three quarters seen once. The sequenced sample was ileum tissue, obtained 23 days after intestinal transplant. The TCR was taken from a human patient who received an intestinal transplant, so some T cells may come from the graft donor. V usage is TRBV7-9 and J usage is TRBJ1-1; a possible D gene is TRBD1 (6 bases). The CDR3 region has the DNA TGTGCCAGCAGCGGGGGACAAGATAAAGCTTTCTTT. It translates to CASSGGQDKAFF. Together with reference TRBV7-9 and TRBJ1-1, the CDR3 gives the full variable domain: DTGVSQNPRHKITKRGQNVTFRCDPISEHNRLYWYRQTLGQGPEFLTYFQNEAQLEKSRLLSDRFSAERPKGSFSTLEIQRTEQGDSAMYLCASSGGQDKAFFGQGTRLTVV.